Listed below are T cell receptor beta chains from one sample, sequenced in a study of graft-versus-host responses after intestinal transplantation. Here immunoSEQ multiplex PCR was the method, and the copy in TCRdb shows in-frame clones only, minus some. The data show tens of thousands of clones, about 90% seen once. The specimen comprised PBMCs, sampled about 330 days after intestinal transplant. These TCRs come from a human patient who received an intestinal transplant, so some T cells may come from the graft donor. The CDR3 runs from the conserved cysteine through the conserved F or W. Fields, in order: D gene, V gene, J gene, CDR3 DNA, CDR3 protein. The D gene is left open where the match is weak.

d_call: -; v_call: TRBV5-1; j_call: TRBJ1-1; cdr3_nt: TGCGCCAGCAGCTTTACGGACACCTCCCCAAACACTGAAGCTTTCTTT; cdr3_aa: CASSFTDTSPNTEAFF
d_call: TRBD1; v_call: TRBV28; j_call: TRBJ2-1; cdr3_nt: TGTGCCAGCACGTCCCAGGGGGCGGACGGGAATCGCTACAATGAGCAGTTCTTC; cdr3_aa: CASTSQGADGNRYNEQFF
d_call: -; v_call: TRBV15; j_call: TRBJ2-7; cdr3_nt: TGTGCCACCAGCAGAGATCAGACCCTTGAGGGCTACGAGCAGTACTTC; cdr3_aa: CATSRDQTLEGYEQYF
d_call: -; v_call: TRBV2; j_call: TRBJ2-7; cdr3_nt: TGTGCCAGCAGATTATACGAGCAGTACTTC; cdr3_aa: CASRLYEQYF
d_call: TRBD2; v_call: TRBV9; j_call: TRBJ2-1; cdr3_nt: TGTGCCAGCAGCGTAGCGTCTAGCGGGAGTTCCTACAATGAGCAGTTCTTC; cdr3_aa: CASSVASSGSSYNEQFF
d_call: -; v_call: TRBV12-5; j_call: TRBJ1-2; cdr3_nt: TGTGCTAGTGGTTTGGTACCCCTGCCTAGGGTGGATTTATATGGCTACACCTTC; cdr3_aa: CASGLVPLPRVDLYGYTF
d_call: -; v_call: TRBV6-6; j_call: TRBJ1-6; cdr3_nt: TGTGCCAGCAGTTATGAGAGCTCCTATAATTCACCCCTCCACTTT; cdr3_aa: CASSYESSYNSPLHF
d_call: -; v_call: TRBV21-1; j_call: TRBJ1-6; cdr3_nt: TGTGCCAGCAGCAAACCGCCACTTAAAGCCACAGGGGGCAACAATTCACCCCTCCACTTT; cdr3_aa: CASSKPPLKATGGNNSPLHF
d_call: -; v_call: TRBV6-1; j_call: TRBJ1-2; cdr3_nt: TGTGCCAGCAGTGACCCCGGGACTTATGATGGCTACACCTTC; cdr3_aa: CASSDPGTYDGYTF
d_call: -; v_call: TRBV9; j_call: TRBJ2-7; cdr3_nt: TGTGCCAGCAGCGGGGGACTCCACTACGAGCAGTACTTC; cdr3_aa: CASSGGLHYEQYF